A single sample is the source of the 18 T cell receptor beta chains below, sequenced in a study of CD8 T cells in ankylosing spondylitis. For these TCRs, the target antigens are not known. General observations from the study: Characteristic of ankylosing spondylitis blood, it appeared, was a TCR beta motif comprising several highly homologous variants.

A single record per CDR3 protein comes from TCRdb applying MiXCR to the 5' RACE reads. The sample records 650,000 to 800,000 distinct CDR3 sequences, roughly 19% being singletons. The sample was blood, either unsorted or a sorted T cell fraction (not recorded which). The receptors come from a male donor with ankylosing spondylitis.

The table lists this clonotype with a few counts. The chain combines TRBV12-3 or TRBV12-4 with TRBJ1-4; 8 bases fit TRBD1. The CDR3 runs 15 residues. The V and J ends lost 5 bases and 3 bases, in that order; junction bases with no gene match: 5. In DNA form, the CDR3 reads TGTGCCAGCAGTCCGCAGGGGGCCGCTAATGAAAAACTGTTTTTT. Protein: CASSPQGAANEKLFF.

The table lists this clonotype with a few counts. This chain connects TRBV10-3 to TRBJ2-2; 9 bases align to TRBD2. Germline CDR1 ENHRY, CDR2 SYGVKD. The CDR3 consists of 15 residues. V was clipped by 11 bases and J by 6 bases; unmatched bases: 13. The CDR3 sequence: CASEGRAGGPGELFF. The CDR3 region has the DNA TGTGCCTCCGAAGGCCGAGCGGGGGGCCCCGGGGAGCTGTTTTTT.

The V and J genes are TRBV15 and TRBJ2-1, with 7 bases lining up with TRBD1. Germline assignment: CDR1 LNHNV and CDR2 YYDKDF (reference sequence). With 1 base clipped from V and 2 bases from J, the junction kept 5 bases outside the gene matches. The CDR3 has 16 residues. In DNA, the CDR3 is TGTGCCACCAGCAGAGGAGACAGGGTTCCCTACAATGAGCAGTTCTTC. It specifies CATSRGDRVPYNEQFF.

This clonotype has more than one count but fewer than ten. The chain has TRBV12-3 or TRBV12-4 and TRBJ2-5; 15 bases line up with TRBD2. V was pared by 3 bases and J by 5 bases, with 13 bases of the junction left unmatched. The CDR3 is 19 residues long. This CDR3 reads CASSLPGRTSGRAVETQYF. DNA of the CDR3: TGTGCCAGCAGTTTGCCGGGGAGGACTAGCGGGAGGGCCGTGGAGACCCAGTACTTC.

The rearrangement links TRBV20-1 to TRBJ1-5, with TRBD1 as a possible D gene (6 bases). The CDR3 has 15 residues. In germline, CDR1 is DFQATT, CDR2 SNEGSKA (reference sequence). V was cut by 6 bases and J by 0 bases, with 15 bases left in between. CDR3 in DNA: TGCAGTGCCCCATCGGGACACGATAGCAATCAGCCCCAGCATTTT. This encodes CSAPSGHDSNQPQHF.

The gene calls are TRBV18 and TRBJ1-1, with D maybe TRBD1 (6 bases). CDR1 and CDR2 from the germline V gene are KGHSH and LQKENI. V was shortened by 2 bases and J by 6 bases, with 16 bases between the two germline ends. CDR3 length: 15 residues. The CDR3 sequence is CASSPKTSQGPEAFF. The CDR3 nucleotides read TGTGCCAGCTCACCAAAAACTTCCCAGGGGCCTGAAGCTTTCTTT.

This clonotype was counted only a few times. The CDR3 DNA follows: TGTGCCTGGAAAGGGACTGTGAATGAAAAACTGTTTTTT. Amino acid sequence: CAWKGTVNEKLFF. The rearrangement joins TRBV30 to TRBJ1-4; D possibly corresponds to TRBD1 (5 bases). Germline V lookup: CDR1 GTSNPN, CDR2 SVGIG (reference sequence). This CDR3 comprises 13 residues. Trimming pared 4 bases from V and 5 bases from J, leaving 11 bases between.

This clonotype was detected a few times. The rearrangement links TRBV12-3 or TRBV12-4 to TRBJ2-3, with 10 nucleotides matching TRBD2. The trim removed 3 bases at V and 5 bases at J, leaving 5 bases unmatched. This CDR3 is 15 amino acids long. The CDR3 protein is CASSFSGGQLDTQYF. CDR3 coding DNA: TGTGCCAGCAGTTTTAGCGGGGGGCAGTTAGATACGCAGTATTTT.

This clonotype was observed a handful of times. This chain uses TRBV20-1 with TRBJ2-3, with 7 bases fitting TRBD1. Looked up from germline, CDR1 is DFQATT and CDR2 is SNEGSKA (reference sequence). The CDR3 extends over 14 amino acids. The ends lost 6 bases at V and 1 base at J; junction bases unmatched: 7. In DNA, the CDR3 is TGCAGTGCAACCGAGGGACAGCGCACAGATACGCAGTATTTT. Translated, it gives CSATEGQRTDTQYF.

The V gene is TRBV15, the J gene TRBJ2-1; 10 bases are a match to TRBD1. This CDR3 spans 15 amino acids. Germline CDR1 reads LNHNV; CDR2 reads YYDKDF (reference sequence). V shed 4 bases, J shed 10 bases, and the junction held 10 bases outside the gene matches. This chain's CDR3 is CATSTQGTGAGEQFF. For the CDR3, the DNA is TGTGCCACCAGCACTCAAGGGACAGGGGCGGGGGAGCAGTTCTTC.

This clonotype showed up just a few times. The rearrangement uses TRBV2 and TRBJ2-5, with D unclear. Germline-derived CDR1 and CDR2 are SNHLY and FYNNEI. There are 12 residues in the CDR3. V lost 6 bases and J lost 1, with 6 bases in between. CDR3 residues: CASRFIQETQYF. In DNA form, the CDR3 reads TGTGCCAGCAGGTTTATCCAAGAGACCCAGTACTTC.

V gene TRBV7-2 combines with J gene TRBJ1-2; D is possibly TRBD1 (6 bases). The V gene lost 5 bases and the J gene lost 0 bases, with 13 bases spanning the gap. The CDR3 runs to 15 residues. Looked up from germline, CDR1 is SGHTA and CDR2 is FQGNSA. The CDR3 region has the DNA TGTGCCAGCAGCCGGTCACAGGGCCCTAACTATGGCTACACCTTC. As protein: CASSRSQGPNYGYTF. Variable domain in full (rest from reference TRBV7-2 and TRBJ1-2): GAGVSQSPSNKVTEKGKDVELRCDPISGHTALYWYRQSLGQGLEFLIYFQGNSAPDKSGLPSDRFSAERTGGSVSTLTIQRTQQEDSAVYLCASSRSQGPNYGYTFGSGTRLTVV.

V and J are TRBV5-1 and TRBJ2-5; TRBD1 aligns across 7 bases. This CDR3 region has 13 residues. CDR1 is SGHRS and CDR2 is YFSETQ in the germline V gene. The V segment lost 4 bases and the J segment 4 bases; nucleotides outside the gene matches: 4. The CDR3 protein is CASSMTGRETQYF. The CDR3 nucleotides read TGCGCCAGCAGCATGACAGGGAGAGAGACCCAGTACTTC.

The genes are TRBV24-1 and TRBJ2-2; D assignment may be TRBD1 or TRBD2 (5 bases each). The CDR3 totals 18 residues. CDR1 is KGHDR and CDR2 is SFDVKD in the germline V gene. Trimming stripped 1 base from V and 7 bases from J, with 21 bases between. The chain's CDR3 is CATSDFPDPGPSNGELFF. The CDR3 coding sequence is TGTGCCACCAGTGATTTTCCCGATCCGGGACCTAGTAACGGGGAGCTGTTTTTT.

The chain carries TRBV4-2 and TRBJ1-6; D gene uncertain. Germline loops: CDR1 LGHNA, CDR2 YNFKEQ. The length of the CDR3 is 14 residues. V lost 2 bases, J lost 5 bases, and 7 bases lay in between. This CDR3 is CASSQRYNNSPLHF. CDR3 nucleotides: TGTGCCAGCAGCCAACGGTACAATAATTCACCCCTCCACTTT.

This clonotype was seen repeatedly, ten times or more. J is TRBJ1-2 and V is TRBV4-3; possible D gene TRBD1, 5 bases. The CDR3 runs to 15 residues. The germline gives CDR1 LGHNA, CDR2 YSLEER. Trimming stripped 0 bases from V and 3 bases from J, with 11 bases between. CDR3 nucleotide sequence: TGCGCCAGCAGCCAAGAAAAGACAGCTTACTATGGCTACACCTTC. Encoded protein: CASSQEKTAYYGYTF.

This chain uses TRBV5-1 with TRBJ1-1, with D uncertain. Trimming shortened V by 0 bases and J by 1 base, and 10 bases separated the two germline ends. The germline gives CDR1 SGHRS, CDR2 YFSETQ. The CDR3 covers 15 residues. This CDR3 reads CASSLEVGRNTEAFF. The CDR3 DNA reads TGCGCCAGCAGCTTGGAAGTCGGGAGGAACACTGAAGCTTTCTTT.

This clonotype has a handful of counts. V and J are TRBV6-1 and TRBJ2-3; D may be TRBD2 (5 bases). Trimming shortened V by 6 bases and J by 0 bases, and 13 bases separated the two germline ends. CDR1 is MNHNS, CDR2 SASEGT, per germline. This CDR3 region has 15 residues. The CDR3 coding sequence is TGTGCCAGCAGCCGTGCTAGCCTTAGCACAGATACGCAGTATTTT. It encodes CASSRASLSTDTQYF.